This T cell receptor beta chain was captured by sequencing in a study of radiotherapy plus CTLA-4 blockade in lung cancer. Sequencing used immunoSEQ multiplex PCR; TCRdb keeps in-frame clones, though not all of them. The sample includes tens of thousands of clones, roughly 85% of them seen just once. This clonotype was sampled from a human donor with non-small cell lung cancer who had a complete response to radiotherapy plus ipilimumab. Sequenced material: peripheral blood, taken from a patient treated with radiotherapy plus ipilimumab.

The CDR3 DNA reads TGTGCCAGCTCACCAACCCCTCCTACAGGGGATACTAATTCACCCCTCCACTTT. This translates into CASSPTPPTGDTNSPLHF. The rearrangement uses TRBV18 and TRBJ1-6; 7 nucleotides align to TRBD1. Looked up from germline, CDR1 is KGHSH and CDR2 is LQKENI. Losses at the gene ends were 2 bases for V and 6 bases for J; bases not matched to a gene: 13. This CDR3 region has 18 residues.